This is a list of T cell receptor beta chains from one sample in a study of CD8 T cells in ankylosing spondylitis. TCRdb processed the 5' RACE reads anew with MiXCR; each CDR3 protein has one entry. The sample lists 250,000 or so distinct CDR3 sequences, approximately 20% occurring once. Sequenced sample: blood, either unsorted or a sorted T cell fraction (not recorded which). These receptors were collected from a male donor with ankylosing spondylitis or in good health (not recorded which). The CDR3 runs from the conserved cysteine through the conserved F or W. D genes are given only for firm matches. For some rows the clone size is stated as once, few or many, or as a class when expanded; others skip it.

D gene	V gene	clone size	J gene	CDR3 DNA	CDR3 protein
.	TRBV4-3	.	TRBJ2-1	TGCGCCAGCAGCCAAGGGTCGTCGGGGAACGATGAGCAGTTCTTC	CASSQGSSGNDEQFF
.	TRBV5-1	many	TRBJ2-7	TGCGCCAGCAGCTTGGCCATCGGGGTTTCCTACGAGCAGTACTTC	CASSLAIGVSYEQYF
TRBD2	TRBV7-9	few	TRBJ2-1	TGTGCCAGCAGCTTAGCGATGGCGGGAGGGACAAATGAGCAGTTCTTC	CASSLAMAGGTNEQFF
.	TRBV4-2	few	TRBJ2-7	TGTGCCAGCAGCCCTCTGGGGGGTTCCTACGAGCAGTACTTC	CASSPLGGSYEQYF
.	TRBV6-5	.	TRBJ1-5	TGTGCCAGCAGTTACTTCAGGGACGATCAGCCCCAGCATTTT	CASSYFRDDQPQHF
.	TRBV29-1	few	TRBJ1-1	TGCAGCGTTGAACTTGCGGGCTCCGGGTCTGAAGCTTTCTTT	CSVELAGSGSEAFF
.	TRBV12-3/TRBV12-4	.	TRBJ2-7	TGTGCCAGCACCGCCTTCGGGGGCAACTACGAGCAGTACTTC	CASTAFGGNYEQYF
.	TRBV2	many	TRBJ2-7	TGTGCCAGCAGGGAGGGGGTCTACGAGCAGTACTTC	CASREGVYEQYF
.	TRBV5-1	few	TRBJ2-1	TGCGCCAGCAGCTTGGTAACCCTGTTTGAGGCATACAATGAGCAGTTCTTC	CASSLVTLFEAYNEQFF
.	TRBV20-1	many	TRBJ1-1	TGCAGTGCTGGAGACGGACTGAACACTGAAGCTTTCTTT	CSAGDGLNTEAFF
TRBD2	TRBV7-2	.	TRBJ2-7	TGTGCCAGCAGGACGGGACTAGCGGGAGTTCACGAGCAGTACTTC	CASRTGLAGVHEQYF
.	TRBV2	many	TRBJ1-1	TGTGCCAGCAGTGATACTCCGACGGAGATTAACACTGAAGCTTTCTTT	CASSDTPTEINTEAFF
.	TRBV29-1	once	TRBJ1-1	TGCAGCGTTGAAGAGGCCAGTTACACTGAAGCTTTCTTT	CSVEEASYTEAFF
TRBD2	TRBV29-1	.	TRBJ2-7	TGCAGCGTTGAAGATCCAGCTAGCGGCTCCTACCGGGGGCAGTACTTC	CSVEDPASGSYRGQYF
.	TRBV4-1	many	TRBJ1-2	TGCGCCAGCAGCCAAGTTGGGACCTTGGACAGAAACTATGGCTACACCTTC	CASSQVGTLDRNYGYTF
TRBD2	TRBV14	.	TRBJ2-7	TGTGCCAGCAGCACCCGGCCTGAGCGGGACTACGAGCAGTACTTC	CASSTRPERDYEQYF
.	TRBV6-5	many	TRBJ2-2	TGTGCCAGCAGTTACGCCGGGGTAGGCACCGGGGAGCTGTTTTTT	CASSYAGVGTGELFF
.	TRBV4-3	few	TRBJ2-5	TGCGCCAGCAGCTCAAGAGGGTCATGGGGACCAGAGACCCAGTACTTC	CASSSRGSWGPETQYF
TRBD1	TRBV7-9	many	TRBJ2-7	TGTGCCAGCAGTCCCGGGACAGGGCCCTACGAGCAGTACTTC	CASSPGTGPYEQYF
TRBD1	TRBV2	.	TRBJ2-2	TGTGCCAGCAGTGGGTGGTCGGACAGGGAACTGATCGGGGAGCTGTTTTTT	CASSGWSDRELIGELFF
.	TRBV29-1	.	TRBJ1-1	TGCAGCGTCGAACAGGGCACTGAAGCTTTCTTT	CSVEQGTEAFF
.	TRBV28	.	TRBJ2-1	TGTGCCAGCAGCCCGTGCTTTGAGCAGTTCTTC	CASSPCFEQFF
.	TRBV21-1	.	TRBJ2-1	TGTGCCAGCAGCAATGACGGAGACAATGAGCAGTTCTTC	CASSNDGDNEQFF
TRBD2	TRBV6-5	few	TRBJ2-7	TGTGCCAGCAGTTACCCTTTACCTAGCGGAGACTACGAGCAGTACTTC	CASSYPLPSGDYEQYF
TRBD2	TRBV24-1	.	TRBJ2-1	TGTGCCACCAGTAGAACTAGCGGGAGCTCCTACAATGAGCAGTTCTTC	CATSRTSGSSYNEQFF
.	TRBV6-2/TRBV6-3	few	TRBJ1-1	TGTGCCAGCAGTTACCTTAAGATGAACACTGAAGCTTTCTTT	CASSYLKMNTEAFF
.	TRBV7-8	few	TRBJ2-7	TGTGCCAGCAGCTTAGCTTCCCACGAGCAGTACTTC	CASSLASHEQYF
.	TRBV7-6	few	TRBJ2-3	TGTGCCAGCAGCCTCGCCTACACAGATACGCAGTATTTT	CASSLAYTDTQYF
.	TRBV7-2	.	TRBJ1-2	TGTGCCAGCAGCTTAGTCCCGAGGGACTATGGCTACACCTTC	CASSLVPRDYGYTF